This T cell receptor (beta chain) was found in a study of vaccination effects on CD4 cells after COVID-19. Regarding the study as a whole: Clones that were induced by infection or by vaccine showed marked contraction late after vaccination.

The data were produced by immunoSEQ multiplex PCR, yet TCRdb's version contains in-frame clones alone and is incomplete. The sample contains 70,000 to 85,000 clones, about 80% of which appear only once. Peptide-pool stimulation followed by sequencing identified expanded antigen-specific CD4+ clonotypes in the ViraFEST assay. When ten to eleven days of culture had elapsed, CD4+ T cells were isolated. Everyone in the study got two shots of either the BNT162b2 or mRNA-1273 vaccine. Prior SARS-CoV-2 infection was absent in the vaccine recipients, as shown by negative nucleocapsid antibodies. Trimming left V 0 bases short and J 5 bases short, with 6 bases between. Germline CDR1 KGHDR, CDR2 SFDVKD. The CDR3 has 13 amino acids. As concerns this clone: Its antigen is as yet unknown.

The TCR was taken from a human donor who received a COVID-19 vaccine. Sequencing was performed on CD4+ T cells from PBMCs cultured with HCoV-229E spike peptides, taken after COVID-19 vaccination. The chain uses TRBV24-1 and TRBJ1-2; TRBD1 is a possible D gene (5 bases). The CDR3 region has the DNA TGTGCCACCAGTGATTTGGGGACGTATGGCTACACCTTC. Translated: CATSDLGTYGYTF.